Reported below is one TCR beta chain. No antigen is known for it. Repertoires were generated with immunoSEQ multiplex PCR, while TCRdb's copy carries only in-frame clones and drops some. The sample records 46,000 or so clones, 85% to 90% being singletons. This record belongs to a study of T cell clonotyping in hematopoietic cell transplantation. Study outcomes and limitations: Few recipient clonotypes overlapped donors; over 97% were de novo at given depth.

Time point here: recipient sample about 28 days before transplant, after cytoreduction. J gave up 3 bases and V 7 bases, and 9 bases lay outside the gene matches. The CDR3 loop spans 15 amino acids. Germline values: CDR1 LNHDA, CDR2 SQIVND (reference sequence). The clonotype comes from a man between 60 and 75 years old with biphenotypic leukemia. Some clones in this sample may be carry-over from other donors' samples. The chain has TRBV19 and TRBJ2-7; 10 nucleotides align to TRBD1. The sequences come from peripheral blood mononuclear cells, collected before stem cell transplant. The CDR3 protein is CASNTRDRGFYEQYF. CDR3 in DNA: TGTGCCAGTAACACGCGGGACAGGGGATTCTACGAGCAGTACTTC. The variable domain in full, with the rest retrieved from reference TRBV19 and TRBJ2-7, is DGGITQSPKYLFRKEGQNVTLSCEQNLNHDAMYWYRQDPGQGLRLIYYSQIVNDFQKGDIAEGYSVSREKKESFPLTVTSAQKNPTAFYLCASNTRDRGFYEQYFGPGTRLTVT.